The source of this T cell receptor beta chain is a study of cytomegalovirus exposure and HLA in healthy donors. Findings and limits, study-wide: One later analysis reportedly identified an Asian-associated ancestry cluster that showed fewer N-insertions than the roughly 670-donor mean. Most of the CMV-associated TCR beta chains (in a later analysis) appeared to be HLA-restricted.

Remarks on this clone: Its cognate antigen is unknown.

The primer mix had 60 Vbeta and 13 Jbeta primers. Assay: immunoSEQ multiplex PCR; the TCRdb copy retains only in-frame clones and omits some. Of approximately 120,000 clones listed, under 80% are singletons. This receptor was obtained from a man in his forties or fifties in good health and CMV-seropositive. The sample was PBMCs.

Written as DNA, the CDR3 is TGTGCCAGAAGCACCGCTCTGGGAGCTACGAACACCGGGGAGCTGTTTTTT. This gives the protein CARSTALGATNTGELFF. The rearrangement links TRBV5-3 to TRBJ2-2; weak D call: TRBD2 (5 bases). TRBV5-3 is annotated as an ORF whose role is uncertain. Trimming removed 4 bases at V and 0 bases at J, with 16 bases between. This CDR3 spans 17 amino acids.